One and the same sample provided the 2 T cell receptor beta chains below, sequenced in a study of shared clonotypes between healthy human individuals. Sequenced by immunoSEQ multiplex PCR; TCRdb stores in-frame clones only, minus some. Altogether 490,000 or so clones are present, around 78% being singletons, with the ten largest covering about an eighth. Sample: PBMCs. The receptors come from a woman in her 40s in good health. Some clones in this sample may be carry-over from other donors' samples.

This clone appeared a few times. At one end, the junction sequence differs from germline, possibly due to a read error. The V gene is TRBV11-3, the J gene TRBJ2-2, with 11 bases that match TRBD2. The V gene's germline CDR1 is SGHNT and CDR2 YENEEA. The CDR3 loop spans 15 amino acids. DNA for the CDR3: TGTGCCAGCAGTTTAGCGGGAGGGCCCGGCGGGGAGCTGTTTTTT. This encodes CASSLAGGPGGELFF.

V usage is TRBV9 and J usage is TRBJ1-2, with a possible D match to TRBD1 (6 bases). Trimming took 2 bases from V and 8 from J, leaving 16 bases between them. Germline V gene data show CDR1 as SGDLS and CDR2 as YYNGEE. CDR3 size: 14 residues. In nucleotides, the CDR3 is TGTGCCAGCAGCGTCGACAGGCCTACTCGCGGCTACACCTTC. Translation: CASSVDRPTRGYTF.